The clone carrying this T cell receptor beta chain has a handful of counts. This sample is part of a study of low-dose radiotherapy and immunotherapy resistance in tumors. Trimming cost V 6 bases and J 6 bases; bases outside gene matches: 14. CDR3 length: 15 amino acids. CDR1 is MNHEY, CDR2 SVGAGI, per germline. TRAV- and TRBV-specific primers were used for first-strand cDNA, which covered alpha and beta chains. For amplifying TCRs, the PCR ran for about 22 cycles with Phusion, which was used together with a constant-region primer and the adapter on the V primers. TCRdb used MiXCR to reprocess the reads, holding one entry per CDR3 protein. The sample records 10,000 to 15,000 distinct CDR3 sequences, roughly 60% being singletons.

This clonotype originated in a human donor with advanced metastatic prostate, ovarian, gallbladder or colorectal cancer (not recorded which). This table probably holds off-target reads from a library built for another chain. V gene TRBV6-5 combines with J gene TRBJ2-7; 7 bases are a match to TRBD1. CDR3 DNA: TGTGCCAGCAGAGGCACGACAGGGAGTTTGGCCGAGCAGTACTTC. It translates to CASRGTTGSLAEQYF.